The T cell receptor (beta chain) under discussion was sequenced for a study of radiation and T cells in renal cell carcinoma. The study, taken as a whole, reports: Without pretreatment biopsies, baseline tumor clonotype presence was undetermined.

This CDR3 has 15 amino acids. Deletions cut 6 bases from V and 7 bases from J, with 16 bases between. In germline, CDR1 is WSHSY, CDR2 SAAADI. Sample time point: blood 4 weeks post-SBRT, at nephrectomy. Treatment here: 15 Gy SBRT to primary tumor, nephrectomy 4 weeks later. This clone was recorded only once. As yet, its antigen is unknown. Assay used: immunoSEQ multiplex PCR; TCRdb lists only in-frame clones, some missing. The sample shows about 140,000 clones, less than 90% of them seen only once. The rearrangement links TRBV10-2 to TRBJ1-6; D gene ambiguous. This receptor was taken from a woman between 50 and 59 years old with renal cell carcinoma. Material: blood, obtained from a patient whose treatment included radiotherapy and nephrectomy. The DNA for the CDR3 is TGCGCCAGCAGATCTCAAGACACTCTGAATTCACCCCTCCACTTT. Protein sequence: CASRSQDTLNSPLHF.